This T cell receptor beta chain is drawn from a study of human T cells and chemical hapten exposure. This CDR3 has 14 amino acids. With 6 bases removed from V and 2 bases from J, the gap between germline ends came to 11 bases. Germline loops: CDR1 MDHEN, CDR2 SYDVKM. This clonotype occurred a few times. What it recognizes is unknown. As to time point: patch test 1, 2 weeks after DPC sensitization. Treatment of the sample: therapeutic diphenylcyclopropenone sensitization with weekly scalp DPC. TCRdb called the RACE reads again in MiXCR, with one record for every CDR3 protein. The data show just over 80,000 distinct CDR3 sequences, with roughly a tenth seen just once and roughly 4% held by the top ten. Findings of the study overall: No shift was seen in TCRs above 1 in 1000 frequency with DPC sensitization. The formation of large CDR3 similarity clusters by expanded TCRs significantly exceeded that of controls.

The TCR was taken from a woman aged 45-65 years with alopecia areata. Some clones in this sample may be carry-over from other donors' samples. The specimen was whole blood, collected in connection with sensitization to the hapten diphenylcyclopropenone (DPC). The J gene is TRBJ2-1, the V gene TRBV28; D is uncertain. The CDR3 bases are TGTGCCAGCAGCCACCCACCTCCCTACAATGAGCAGTTCTTC. The encoded protein is CASSHPPPYNEQFF.